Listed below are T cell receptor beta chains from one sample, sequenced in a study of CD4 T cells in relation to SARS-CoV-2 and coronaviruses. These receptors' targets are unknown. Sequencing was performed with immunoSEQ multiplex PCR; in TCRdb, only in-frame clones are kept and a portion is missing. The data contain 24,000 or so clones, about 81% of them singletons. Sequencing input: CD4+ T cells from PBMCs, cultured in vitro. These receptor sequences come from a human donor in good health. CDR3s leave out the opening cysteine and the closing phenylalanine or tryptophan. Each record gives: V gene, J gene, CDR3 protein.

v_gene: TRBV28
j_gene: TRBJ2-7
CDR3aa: ASNIGQGAFYEQY

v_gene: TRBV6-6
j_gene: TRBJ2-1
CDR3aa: ASVFMRDNEQF

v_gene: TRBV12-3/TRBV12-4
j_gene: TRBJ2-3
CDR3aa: ASSLSDTQY

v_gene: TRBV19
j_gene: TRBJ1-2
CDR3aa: ASSGFKGAHYGYT

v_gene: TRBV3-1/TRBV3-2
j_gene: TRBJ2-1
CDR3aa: ASELSTSREQF

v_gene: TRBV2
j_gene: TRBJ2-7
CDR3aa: ASSLQGSSYEQY

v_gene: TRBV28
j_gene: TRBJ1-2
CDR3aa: ASSSPEDGNYGYT

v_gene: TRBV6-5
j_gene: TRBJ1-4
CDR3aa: ASSYSIGGEKLF

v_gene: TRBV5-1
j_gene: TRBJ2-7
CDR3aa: ASREGTAYEQY

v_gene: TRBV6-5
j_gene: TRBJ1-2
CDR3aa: ASSYTGASYGYT

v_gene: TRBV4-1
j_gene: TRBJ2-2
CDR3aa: ASSQVHGSNTGELF

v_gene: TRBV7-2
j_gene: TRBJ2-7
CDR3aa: ASSLSSGTSYEQY

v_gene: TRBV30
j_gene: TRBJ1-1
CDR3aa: AWRGAGEAF

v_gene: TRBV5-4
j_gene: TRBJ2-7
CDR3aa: ASSLSGLGEQY

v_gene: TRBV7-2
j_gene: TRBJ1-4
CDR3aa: ASSLARNEKLF

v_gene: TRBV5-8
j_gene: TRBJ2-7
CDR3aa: ASRGTGLGYEQY

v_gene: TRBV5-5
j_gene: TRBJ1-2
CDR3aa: ASSLATGELVYGYT

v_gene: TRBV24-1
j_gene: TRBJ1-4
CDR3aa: ATSDPGQGNEKLF

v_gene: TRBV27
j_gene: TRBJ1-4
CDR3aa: ASSSVGEKLF

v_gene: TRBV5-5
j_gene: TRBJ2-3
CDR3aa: ASSLSRDTQY

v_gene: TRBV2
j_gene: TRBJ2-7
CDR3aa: ASSVGWVEQY

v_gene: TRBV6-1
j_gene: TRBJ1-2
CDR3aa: ASSEHRINYGYT

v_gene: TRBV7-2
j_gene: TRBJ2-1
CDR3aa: ASSTQGEREQF

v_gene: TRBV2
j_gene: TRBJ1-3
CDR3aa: ASSLDRSSGNTIY

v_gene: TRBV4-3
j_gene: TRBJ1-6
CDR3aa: ASSQDPPGQGRNSPLH

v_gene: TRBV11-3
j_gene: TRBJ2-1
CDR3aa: ASSPTVTVNEQF

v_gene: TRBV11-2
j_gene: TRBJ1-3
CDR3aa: ASSPSGNRENTIY

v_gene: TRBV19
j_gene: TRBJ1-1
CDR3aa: ASQSGTRNTEAF

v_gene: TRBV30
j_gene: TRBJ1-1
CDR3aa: AWSVQENTEAF

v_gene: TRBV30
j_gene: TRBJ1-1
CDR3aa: AWSSILNTEAF

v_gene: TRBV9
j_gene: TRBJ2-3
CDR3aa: ASSVGGSEWIDTQY

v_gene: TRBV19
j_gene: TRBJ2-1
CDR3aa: ATALAATSYNEQF

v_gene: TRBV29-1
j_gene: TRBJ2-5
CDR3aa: SATGTPQETQY

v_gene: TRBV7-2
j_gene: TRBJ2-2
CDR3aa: ASSLVSRGHTGELF

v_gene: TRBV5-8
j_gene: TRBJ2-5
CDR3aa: ASSLMGEAQETQY

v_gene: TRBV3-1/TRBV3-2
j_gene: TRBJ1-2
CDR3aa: ASSQNPKGDRYGYT

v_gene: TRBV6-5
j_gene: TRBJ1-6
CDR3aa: ASSYSGTVKDSPLH

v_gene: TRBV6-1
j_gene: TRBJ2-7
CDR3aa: ASSEKGVYEQY

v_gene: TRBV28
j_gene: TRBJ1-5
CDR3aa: ASSSGGGNQPQH

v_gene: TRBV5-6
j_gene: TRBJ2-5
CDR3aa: ASSRPKRTQY

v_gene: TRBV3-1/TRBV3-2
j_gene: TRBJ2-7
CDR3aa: ASSTRASDDSYEQY

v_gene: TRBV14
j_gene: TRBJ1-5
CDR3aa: ASSLGPGQPQH

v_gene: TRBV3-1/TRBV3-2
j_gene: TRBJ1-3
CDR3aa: ASSQDPVSSGNTIY

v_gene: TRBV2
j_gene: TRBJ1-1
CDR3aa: ASSTARGNTEAF

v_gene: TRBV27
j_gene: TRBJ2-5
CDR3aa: ASSLGLAGRETQY

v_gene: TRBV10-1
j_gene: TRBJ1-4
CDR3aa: ASSEGTAENEKLF

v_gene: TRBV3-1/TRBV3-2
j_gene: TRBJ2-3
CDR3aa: ASSHADGTDTQY

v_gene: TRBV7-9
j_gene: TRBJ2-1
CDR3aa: ASSYGLDHNEQF

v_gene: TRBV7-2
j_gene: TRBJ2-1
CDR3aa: ASSPRTGETDEQF

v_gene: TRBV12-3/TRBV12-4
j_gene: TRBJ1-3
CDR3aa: ASRNSGNTIY

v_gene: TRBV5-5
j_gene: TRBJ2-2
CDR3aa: ASSFLRGGELF

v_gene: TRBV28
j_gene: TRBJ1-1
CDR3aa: ASSSGTANTEAF

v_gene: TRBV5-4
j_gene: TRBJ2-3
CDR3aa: ASSLDSSGTDTQY

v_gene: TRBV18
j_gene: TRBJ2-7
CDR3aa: ASSPGSDYEQY

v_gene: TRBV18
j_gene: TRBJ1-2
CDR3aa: ASSPGQDHYGYT

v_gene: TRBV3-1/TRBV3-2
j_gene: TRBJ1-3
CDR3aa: ASSQDLSVGNTIY

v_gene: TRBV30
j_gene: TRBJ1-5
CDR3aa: AWTTLNTNQPQH